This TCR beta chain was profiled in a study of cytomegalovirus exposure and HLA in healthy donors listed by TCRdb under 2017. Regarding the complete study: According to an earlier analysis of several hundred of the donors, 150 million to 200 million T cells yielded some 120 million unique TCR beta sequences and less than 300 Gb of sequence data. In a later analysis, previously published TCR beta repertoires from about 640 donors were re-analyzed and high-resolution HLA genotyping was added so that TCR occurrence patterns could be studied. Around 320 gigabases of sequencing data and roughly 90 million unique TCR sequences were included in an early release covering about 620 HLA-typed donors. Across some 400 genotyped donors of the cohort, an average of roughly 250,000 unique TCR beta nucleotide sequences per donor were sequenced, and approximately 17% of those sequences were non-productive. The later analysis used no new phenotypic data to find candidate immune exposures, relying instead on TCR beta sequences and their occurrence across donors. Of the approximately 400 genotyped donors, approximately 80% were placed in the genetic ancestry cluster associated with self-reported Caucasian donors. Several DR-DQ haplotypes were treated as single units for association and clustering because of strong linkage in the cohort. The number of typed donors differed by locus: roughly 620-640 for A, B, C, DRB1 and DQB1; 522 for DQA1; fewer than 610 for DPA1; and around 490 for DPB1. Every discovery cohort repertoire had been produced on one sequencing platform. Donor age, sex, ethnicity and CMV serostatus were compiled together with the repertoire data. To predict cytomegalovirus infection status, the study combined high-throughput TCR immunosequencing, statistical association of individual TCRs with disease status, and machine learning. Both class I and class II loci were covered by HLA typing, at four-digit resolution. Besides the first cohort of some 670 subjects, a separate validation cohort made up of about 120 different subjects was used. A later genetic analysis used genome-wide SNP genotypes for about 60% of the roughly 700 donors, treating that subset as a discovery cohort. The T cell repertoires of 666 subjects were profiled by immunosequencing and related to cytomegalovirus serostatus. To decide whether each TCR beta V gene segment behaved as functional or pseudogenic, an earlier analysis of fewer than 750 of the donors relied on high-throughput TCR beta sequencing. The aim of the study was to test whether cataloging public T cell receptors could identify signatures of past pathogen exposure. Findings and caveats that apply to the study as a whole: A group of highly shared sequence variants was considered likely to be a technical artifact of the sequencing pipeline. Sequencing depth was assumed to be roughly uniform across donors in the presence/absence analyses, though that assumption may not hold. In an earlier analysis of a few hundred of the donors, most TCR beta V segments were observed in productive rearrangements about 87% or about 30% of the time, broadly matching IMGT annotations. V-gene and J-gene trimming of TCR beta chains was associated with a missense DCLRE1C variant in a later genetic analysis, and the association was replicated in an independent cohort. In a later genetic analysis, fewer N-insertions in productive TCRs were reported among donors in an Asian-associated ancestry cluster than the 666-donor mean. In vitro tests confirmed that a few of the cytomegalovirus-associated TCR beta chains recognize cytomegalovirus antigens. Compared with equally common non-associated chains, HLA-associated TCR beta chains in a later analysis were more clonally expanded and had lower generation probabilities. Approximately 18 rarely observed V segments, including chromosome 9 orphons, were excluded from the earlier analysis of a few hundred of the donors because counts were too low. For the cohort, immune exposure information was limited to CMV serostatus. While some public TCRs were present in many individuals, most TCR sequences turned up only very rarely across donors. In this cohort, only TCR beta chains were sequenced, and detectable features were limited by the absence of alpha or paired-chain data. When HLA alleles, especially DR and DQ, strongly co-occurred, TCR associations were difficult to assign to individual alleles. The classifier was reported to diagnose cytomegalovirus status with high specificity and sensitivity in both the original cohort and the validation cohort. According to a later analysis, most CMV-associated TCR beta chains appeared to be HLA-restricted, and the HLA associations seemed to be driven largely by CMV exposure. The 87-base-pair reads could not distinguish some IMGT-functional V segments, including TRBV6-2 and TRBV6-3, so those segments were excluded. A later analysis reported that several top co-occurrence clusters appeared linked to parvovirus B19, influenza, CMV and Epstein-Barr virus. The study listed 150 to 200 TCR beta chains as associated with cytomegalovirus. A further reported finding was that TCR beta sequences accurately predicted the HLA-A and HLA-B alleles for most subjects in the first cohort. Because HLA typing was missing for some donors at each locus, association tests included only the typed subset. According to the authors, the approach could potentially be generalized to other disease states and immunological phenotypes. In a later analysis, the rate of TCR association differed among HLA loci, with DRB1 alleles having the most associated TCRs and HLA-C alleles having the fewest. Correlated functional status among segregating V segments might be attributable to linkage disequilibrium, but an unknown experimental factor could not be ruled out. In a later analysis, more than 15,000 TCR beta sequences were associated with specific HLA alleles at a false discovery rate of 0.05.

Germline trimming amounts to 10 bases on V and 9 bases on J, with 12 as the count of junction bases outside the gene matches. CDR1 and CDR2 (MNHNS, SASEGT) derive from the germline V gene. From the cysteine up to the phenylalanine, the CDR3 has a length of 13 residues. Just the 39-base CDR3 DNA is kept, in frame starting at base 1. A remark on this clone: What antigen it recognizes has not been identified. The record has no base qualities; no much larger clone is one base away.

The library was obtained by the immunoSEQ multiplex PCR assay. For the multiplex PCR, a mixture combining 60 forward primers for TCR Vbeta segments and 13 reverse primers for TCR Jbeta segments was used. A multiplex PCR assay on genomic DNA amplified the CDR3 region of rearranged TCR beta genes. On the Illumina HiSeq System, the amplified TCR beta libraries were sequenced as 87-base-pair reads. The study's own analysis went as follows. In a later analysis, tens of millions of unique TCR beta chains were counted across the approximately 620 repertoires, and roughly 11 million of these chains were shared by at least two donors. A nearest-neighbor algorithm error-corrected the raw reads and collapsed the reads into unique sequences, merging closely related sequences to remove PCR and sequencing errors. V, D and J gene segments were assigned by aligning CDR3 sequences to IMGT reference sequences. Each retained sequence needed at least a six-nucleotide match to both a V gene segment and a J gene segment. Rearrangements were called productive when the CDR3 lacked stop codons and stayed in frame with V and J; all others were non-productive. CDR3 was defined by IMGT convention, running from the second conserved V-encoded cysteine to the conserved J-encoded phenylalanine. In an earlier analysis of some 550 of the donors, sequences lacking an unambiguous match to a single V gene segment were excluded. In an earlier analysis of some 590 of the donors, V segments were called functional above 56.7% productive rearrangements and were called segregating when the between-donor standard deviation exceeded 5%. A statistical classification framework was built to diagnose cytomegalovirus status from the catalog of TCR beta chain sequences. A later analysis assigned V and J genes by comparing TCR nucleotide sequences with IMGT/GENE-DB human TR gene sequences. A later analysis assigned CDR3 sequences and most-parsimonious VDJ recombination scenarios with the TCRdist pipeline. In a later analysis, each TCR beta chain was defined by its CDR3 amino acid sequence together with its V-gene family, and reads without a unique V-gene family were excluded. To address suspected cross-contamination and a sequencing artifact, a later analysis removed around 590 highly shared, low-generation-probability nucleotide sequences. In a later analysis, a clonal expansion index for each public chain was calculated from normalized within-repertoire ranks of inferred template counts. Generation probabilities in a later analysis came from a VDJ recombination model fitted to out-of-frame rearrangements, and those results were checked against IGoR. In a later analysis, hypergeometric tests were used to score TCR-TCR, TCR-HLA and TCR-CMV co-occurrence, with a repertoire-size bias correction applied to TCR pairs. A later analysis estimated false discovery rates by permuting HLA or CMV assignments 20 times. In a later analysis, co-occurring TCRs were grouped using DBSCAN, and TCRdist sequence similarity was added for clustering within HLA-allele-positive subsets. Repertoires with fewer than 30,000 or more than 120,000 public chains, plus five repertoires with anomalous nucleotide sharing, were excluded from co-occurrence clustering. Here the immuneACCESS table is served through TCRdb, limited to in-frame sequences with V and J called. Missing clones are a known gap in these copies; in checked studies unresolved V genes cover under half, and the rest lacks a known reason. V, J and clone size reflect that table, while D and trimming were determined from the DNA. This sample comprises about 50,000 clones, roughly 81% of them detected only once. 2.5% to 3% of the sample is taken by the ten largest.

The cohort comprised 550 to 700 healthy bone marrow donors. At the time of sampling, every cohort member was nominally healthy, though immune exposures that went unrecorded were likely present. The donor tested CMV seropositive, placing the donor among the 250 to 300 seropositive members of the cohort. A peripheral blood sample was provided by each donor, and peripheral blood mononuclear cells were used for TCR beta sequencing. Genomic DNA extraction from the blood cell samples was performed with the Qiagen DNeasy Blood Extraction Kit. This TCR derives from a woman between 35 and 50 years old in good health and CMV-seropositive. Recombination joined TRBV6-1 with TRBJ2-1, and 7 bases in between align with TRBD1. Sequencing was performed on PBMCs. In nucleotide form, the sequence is TGTGCCACCCTGACAGGGCTTTTAAGTGAGCAGTTCTTC. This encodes CATLTGLLSEQFF.